This T cell receptor (beta chain) emerged from a study of T cell repertoires in cytomegalovirus infection (dated by TCRdb to about 2019). For the wider study: Alongside well-studied HLA-B-restricted epitopes, the peptide stimulations were aimed at recently identified HLA-C-restricted CMV epitopes, whose presentation resists viral immunomodulation. Because public TCR beta signatures pointed to carriage of CMV infection together with the matching HLA type, the HLA type of each donor mattered for the analysis. Points the paper makes about the study in general: In both this cohort and an independent cohort of under 450 donors, the cumulative frequency of public TCR beta family members distinguished carriers of CMV infection plus the relevant HLA type. The ex vivo response was dominated by HLA-C-restricted CMV-specific TCR beta clonotypes, which also provided the single most frequent clonotype in two of eight donors.

Sequencing was carried out with an Illumina HiSeq 1500. In-frame beta chains were kept once TCRdb had trimmed the public reads at Q25 with fastp and called clones with MiXCR. Rows with a matching CDR3 protein are joined into one entry that keeps the most common DNA and genes. Present in this sample are 450,000 to 650,000 distinct CDR3 sequences, about 40% of which were seen just once. The ten most abundant clones make up 48% of the sample. In the paper's terms, the treatment or condition label means: in vitro stimulation with specific CMV peptide epitopes to enrich CMV-specific T cells. As to this clonotype: The antigen it binds to is not known. Per-nucleotide qualities are absent, and no much larger clonotype sits a single base away.

Based on the germline V gene (reference sequence), the CDR1 and CDR2 sequences are SEHNR and FQNEAQ. The CDR3 measures 13 amino acids from cysteine to phenylalanine. Only CDR3 DNA is held: 39 bases, read in frame from base 1. V is shortened by 2 bases, J by 8 bases, and the region joining them spans 12 bases. Sequences were derived from cultured PBMCs, sampled from culture after CMV antigen stimulation. The chain is encoded by TRBV7-9 joined to TRBJ1-1; the D segment cannot be called with confidence. The clonotype originates from a human donor in good health (CMV status not recorded). Some clones in this sample may be carry-over from other donors' samples. Here is the DNA: TGTGCCAGCAGCTTACTCCCGACCTACGAAGCTTTCTTT. The translation is CASSLLPTYEAFF.